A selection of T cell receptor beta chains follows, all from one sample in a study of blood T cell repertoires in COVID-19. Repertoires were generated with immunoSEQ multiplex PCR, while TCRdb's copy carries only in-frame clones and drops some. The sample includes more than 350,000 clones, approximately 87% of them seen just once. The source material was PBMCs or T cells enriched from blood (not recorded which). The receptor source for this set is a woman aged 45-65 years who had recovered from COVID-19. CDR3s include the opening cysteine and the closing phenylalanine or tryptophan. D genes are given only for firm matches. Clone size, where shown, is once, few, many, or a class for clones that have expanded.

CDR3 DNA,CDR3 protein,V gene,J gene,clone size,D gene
TGCGCCAGCAGCTCCTTGGGGGGGGGCTACGAGCAGTACTTC,CASSSLGGGYEQYF,TRBV4-1,TRBJ2-7,-,TRBD2
TGTGCCACCAGCAGAGAGGGAGGGCCCTGGGGAGGCTATGGCTACACCTTC,CATSREGGPWGGYGYTF,TRBV15,TRBJ1-2,-,-
TGTGCCAGTATCCCCAGGACTTCGAACACCGGGGAGCTGTTTTTT,CASIPRTSNTGELFF,TRBV19,TRBJ2-2,few,-
TGTGCCAGCAGCTTAGCAGGGGATAATTCACCCCTCCACTTT,CASSLAGDNSPLHF,TRBV7-8,TRBJ1-6,-,-
TGTGCCAGTATCCGGACAGGGGGCGAAAGAGGTGGCTACACCTTC,CASIRTGGERGGYTF,TRBV19,TRBJ1-2,-,TRBD1
TGTGCCAGCAGTCGTGACATTCCACTGAACACTGAAGCTTTCTTT,CASSRDIPLNTEAFF,TRBV6-5,TRBJ1-1,-,-
TGTGCCAGCAGCTTATTGAGCGGTGAAAAACTGTTTTTT,CASSLLSGEKLFF,TRBV5-6,TRBJ1-4,-,-
TGTGCCAGCAGTTACTCTCCCCCGGGACAGTTTGAAGCTTTCTTT,CASSYSPPGQFEAFF,TRBV6-5,TRBJ1-1,-,TRBD1
TGTGCCAGCAGTGAATCGGGGAGCGGCTACACCTTC,CASSESGSGYTF,TRBV2,TRBJ1-2,-,-
TGTGCCAGCTCACCTGGAGGAACGGGCACCGGGGAGCTGTTTTTT,CASSPGGTGTGELFF,TRBV18,TRBJ2-2,-,-
TGCGCCAGCAGTCAATCGGGACAGCAAGAGACCCAGTACTTC,CASSQSGQQETQYF,TRBV23-1,TRBJ2-5,-,TRBD1
TGTGCCAGTAGTACGACAGCCTCCTACGAGCAGTACTTC,CASSTTASYEQYF,TRBV19,TRBJ2-7,-,-
TGTGCCAGCAGCCTGCCCCGCCGAAGGACAGATCAGGAACGCTATGGCTACACCTTC,CASSLPRRRTDQERYGYTF,TRBV28,TRBJ1-2,-,-
TGTGCCAGCAGCAATACAGGGGTTGAAGCTTTCTTT,CASSNTGVEAFF,TRBV12-3/TRBV12-4,TRBJ1-1,-,TRBD1
TGTGCCAGCAGCTTCAGGGGGCAAAATGGCTACACCTTC,CASSFRGQNGYTF,TRBV7-2,TRBJ1-2,-,TRBD1
TGTGCCAGCAGCTTGGGCATCGGTCGCCCCCCCTCAGCAGAAGAGACCCAGTACTTC,CASSLGIGRPPSAEETQYF,TRBV7-9,TRBJ2-5,-,-
TGTGCCAGCAGTGAAGGGGCTCTCTCTGGAAACACCATATATTTT,CASSEGALSGNTIYF,TRBV2,TRBJ1-3,-,-
TGTGCCAGCAGTTTCGACAGGGGGCTCTTTTTTTCAACTGAAGCTTTCTTT,CASSFDRGLFFSTEAFF,TRBV2,TRBJ1-1,-,TRBD1
TGCGCCAGCAGCCGAGACAGGGGACCCTATGGCTACACCTTC,CASSRDRGPYGYTF,TRBV4-3,TRBJ1-2,-,TRBD1
TGTGCCAGCAGTTGGGGGAGGGGGTGGACTGAAGCTTTCTTT,CASSWGRGWTEAFF,TRBV6-5,TRBJ1-1,few,-
TGTGCCAGTAGTATAGCCGGGACAGGGGCGGCCTATGGCTACACCTTC,CASSIAGTGAAYGYTF,TRBV19,TRBJ1-2,-,TRBD1
TGTGCCAGCAGTTACCTGGGACTAGCGGGGGGATTTTACGAGCAGTACTTC,CASSYLGLAGGFYEQYF,TRBV6-2/TRBV6-3,TRBJ2-7,-,TRBD2
TGCGCCAGCAGCCAAGGACTAGCGGCTATCTCCTACAATGAGCAGTTCTTC,CASSQGLAAISYNEQFF,TRBV4-3,TRBJ2-1,-,TRBD2
TGTGCCAGCAGCTCGTCGGACAGGGGGATCCACGAGCAGTACTTC,CASSSSDRGIHEQYF,TRBV13,TRBJ2-7,-,TRBD1
TGTGCCAGCAGCCTGGGACAGGGCGGTAATTCACCCCTCCACTTT,CASSLGQGGNSPLHF,TRBV7-9,TRBJ1-6,-,TRBD1
TGCGCCAGCAGCCAAGATTGGGGACAGTACACAGATACGCAGTATTTT,CASSQDWGQYTDTQYF,TRBV4-1,TRBJ2-3,many,TRBD1